A single sample gave rise to the 10 T cell receptor beta chains below, sequenced in a study of vaccination effects on CD4 cells after COVID-19 (dated 2022 in TCRdb). Their antigen targets remain unknown. In the ViraFEST assay, PBMC were stimulated with viral peptide pools, and TCR sequencing was then used to find antigen-specific CD4+ T cell clonotypes based on their expansion. After less than 13 days of culture, CD4+ T cells were isolated with the EasySep CD4+ T cell isolation kit. Each participant got two doses of an mRNA SARS-CoV-2 vaccine, either BNT162b2 or mRNA-1273. To prepare the library, the immunoSEQ multiplex PCR assay was applied. TCRdb took this table from immuneACCESS and kept in-frame rearrangements with V and J called. Such tables lack part of the clones; where checked against another copy, unresolved V genes explain under half of the gap, and the rest is unexplained. This sample lists tens of thousands of clones; 74% were detected once. The ten largest clones add up to approximately 1.5% of the sample.

The starting material was CD4+ T cells from PBMCs cultured with HCoV-229E spike peptides, obtained after COVID-19 vaccination. The label giving this sample's cell subset or site can be read as: HCoV-229E spike overlapping peptide pool stimulation. The origin of the receptors is a human donor who received a COVID-19 vaccine.

This rearrangement joins TRBV10-3 to TRBJ1-4; D is perhaps TRBD1 (5 bases). The germline V gene has CDR1 ENHRY and CDR2 SYGVKD. This CDR3 comprises 12 residues. Trimming shortened V by 11 bases and J by 8 bases, and 15 bases separated the two germline ends. CDR3: CASCPGDEKLFF. The CDR3 DNA reads TGTGCCTCCTGCCCGGGGGACGAAAAACTGTTTTTT.

V is TRBV5-1 and J is TRBJ1-5; D is possibly TRBD1 (5 bases). Germline-derived CDR1 and CDR2 are SGHRS and YFSETQ. V lost 4 bases, J lost 3 bases, and 14 bases lay in between. CDR3 size: 15 residues. This CDR3 is CASSPAGGDNQPQHF. The CDR3 DNA follows: TGCGCCAGCAGCCCGGCGGGGGGGGACAATCAGCCCCAGCATTTT.

This sequence joins TRBV19 and TRBJ1-5; D may be TRBD1 (5 bases). Trimming cost V 10 bases and J 5 bases, with 15 bases left between them. The CDR3 contains 13 residues. Germline lookup yields CDR1 LNHDA and CDR2 SQIVND (reference sequence). The CDR3 region is CATGTPSDQPQHF. For the CDR3, the DNA is TGTGCCACAGGGACTCCGTCCGATCAGCCCCAGCATTTT.

The gene calls are TRBV5-4 and TRBJ1-5; 7 bases match TRBD1. CDR3 length: 14 amino acids. J was trimmed by 6 bases and V by 6 bases; bases with no gene match: 9. The germline gives CDR1 SGHNT, CDR2 YYREEE (reference sequence). In DNA, the CDR3 is TGTGCCAGCAAAGGGGGCGCGGGGAGTCAGCCCCAGCATTTT. This translates into CASKGGAGSQPQHF.

The chain recombines TRBV2 with TRBJ2-2; D remains ambiguous. CDR3 length: 13 residues. Germline CDR1 reads SNHLY; CDR2 reads FYNNEI. V was shortened by 4 bases and J by 6 bases, with 9 bases between the two germline ends. This chain's CDR3 is CASSGQVAGELFF. DNA of the CDR3: TGTGCCAGCAGTGGGCAGGTCGCCGGGGAGCTGTTTTTT.

The rearrangement joins TRBV9 to TRBJ2-3, with TRBD1 matching over 8 bases. This CDR3 is 13 amino acids long. Germline loops: CDR1 SGDLS, CDR2 YYNGEE. J was trimmed by 9 bases and V by 2 bases; bases with no gene match: 5. CDR3 sequence (DNA): TGTGCCAGCAGCGTCCAGGGGGCGGGAACGCAGTATTTT. Translated, it gives CASSVQGAGTQYF.

V usage is TRBV7-2 and J usage is TRBJ2-2; D is undetermined. This CDR3 comprises 15 residues. V lost 0 bases and J 7 bases, leaving 12 bases between the germline ends. Germline CDR1 is SGHTA and CDR2 is FQGNSA. CDR3 sequence reads: CASSLAAARVGELFF. CDR3 coding DNA: TGTGCCAGCAGCTTAGCGGCAGCAAGGGTCGGGGAGCTGTTTTTT.

V usage is TRBV19 and J usage is TRBJ1-5; no clear D. The germline CDR1 and CDR2 sequences are LNHDA and SQIVND (reference sequence). This CDR3 spans 14 amino acids. The V and J ends lost 3 bases and 0 bases respectively, with 6 bases between them. The CDR3 sequence: CASSMDGSNQPQHF. DNA of the CDR3: TGTGCCAGTAGTATGGACGGTAGCAATCAGCCCCAGCATTTT.

The rearrangement links TRBV30 to TRBJ2-5; perhaps D is TRBD1 or TRBD2 (5 bases each). Trimming took off 0 bases at V and 2 bases at J, with 16 bases between the two ends. Germline assignment: CDR1 GTSNPN and CDR2 SVGIG (reference sequence). This CDR3 has 16 amino acids. This chain's CDR3 is CAWSVTGRGVQETQYF. The DNA for the CDR3 is TGTGCCTGGAGTGTGACGGGTAGGGGAGTACAAGAGACCCAGTACTTC.

CDR3 residues: CASSYGGQARDYGYTF. The CDR3 coding sequence is TGTGCCAGCAGTTACGGGGGGCAAGCACGGGACTATGGCTACACCTTC. The rearrangement uses TRBV6-5 and TRBJ1-2; perhaps TRBD1 as D (6 bases). Germline CDR1 reads MNHEY; CDR2 reads SVGAGI. Trimming took off 2 bases at V and 3 bases at J, with 16 bases between the two ends. This CDR3 has 16 residues.